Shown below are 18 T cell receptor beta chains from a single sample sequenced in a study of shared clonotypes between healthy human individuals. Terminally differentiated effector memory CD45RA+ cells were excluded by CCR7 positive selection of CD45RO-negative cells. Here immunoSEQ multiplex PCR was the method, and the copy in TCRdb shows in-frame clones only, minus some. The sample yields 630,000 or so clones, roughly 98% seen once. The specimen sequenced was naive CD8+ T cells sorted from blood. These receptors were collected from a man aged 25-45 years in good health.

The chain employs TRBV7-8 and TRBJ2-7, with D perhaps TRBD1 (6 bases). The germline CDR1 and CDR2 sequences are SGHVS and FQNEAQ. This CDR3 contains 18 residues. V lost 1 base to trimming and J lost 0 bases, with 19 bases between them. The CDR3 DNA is TGTGCCAGCAGCTTAGATCCCAGGGGTAGCGATAACTCCTACGAGCAGTACTTC. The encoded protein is CASSLDPRGSDNSYEQYF.

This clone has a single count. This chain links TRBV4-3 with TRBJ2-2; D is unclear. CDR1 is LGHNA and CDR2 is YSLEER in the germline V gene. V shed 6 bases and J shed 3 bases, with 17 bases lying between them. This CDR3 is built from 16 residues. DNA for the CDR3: TGCGCCAGCAGGCAGACGCGCCAAACCTACACCGGGGAGCTGTTTTTT. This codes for CASRQTRQTYTGELFF.

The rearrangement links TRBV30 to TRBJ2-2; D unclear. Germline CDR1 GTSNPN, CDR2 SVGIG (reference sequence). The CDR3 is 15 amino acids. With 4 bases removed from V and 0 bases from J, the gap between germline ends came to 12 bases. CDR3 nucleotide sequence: TGTGCCTGGAACGCGGATGAACCGAACACCGGGGAGCTGTTTTTT. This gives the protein CAWNADEPNTGELFF. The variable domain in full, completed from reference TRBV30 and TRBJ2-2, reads SQTIHQWPATLVQPVGSPLSLECTVEGTSNPNLYWYRQAAGRGLQLLFYSVGIGQISSEVPQNLSASRPQDRQFILSSKKLLLSDSGFYLCAWNADEPNTGELFFGEGSRLTVL.

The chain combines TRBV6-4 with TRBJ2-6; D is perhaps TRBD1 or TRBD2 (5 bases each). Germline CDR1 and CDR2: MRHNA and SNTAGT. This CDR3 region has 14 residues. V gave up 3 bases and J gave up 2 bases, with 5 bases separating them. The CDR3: CASSEGAGANVLTF. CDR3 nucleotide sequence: TGTGCCAGCAGTGAGGGGGCTGGGGCCAACGTCCTGACTTTC.

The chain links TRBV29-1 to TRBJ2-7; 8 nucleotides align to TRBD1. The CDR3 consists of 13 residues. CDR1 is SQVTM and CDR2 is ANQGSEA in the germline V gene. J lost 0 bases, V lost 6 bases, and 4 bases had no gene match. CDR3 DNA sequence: TGCAGCGTCGAGACAGGGGACTCCTACGAGCAGTACTTC. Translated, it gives CSVETGDSYEQYF.

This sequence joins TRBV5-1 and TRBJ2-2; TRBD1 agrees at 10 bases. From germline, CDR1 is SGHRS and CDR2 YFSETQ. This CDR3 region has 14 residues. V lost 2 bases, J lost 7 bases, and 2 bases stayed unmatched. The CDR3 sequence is CASSFGTGDGELFF. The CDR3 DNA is TGCGCCAGCAGCTTCGGGACAGGGGACGGGGAGCTGTTTTTT.

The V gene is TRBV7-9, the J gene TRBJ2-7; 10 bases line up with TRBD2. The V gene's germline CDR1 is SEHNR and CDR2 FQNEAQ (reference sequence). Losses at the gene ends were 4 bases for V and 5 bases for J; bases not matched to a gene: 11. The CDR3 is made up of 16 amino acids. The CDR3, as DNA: TGTGCCAGCAGCTATCTGGCTAGCGGGAGAGGGGACGAGCAGTACTTC. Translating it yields CASSYLASGRGDEQYF.

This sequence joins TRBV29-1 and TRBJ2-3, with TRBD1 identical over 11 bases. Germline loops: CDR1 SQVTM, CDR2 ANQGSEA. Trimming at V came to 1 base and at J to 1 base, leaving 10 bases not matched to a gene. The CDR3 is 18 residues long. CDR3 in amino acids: CSVEGTGGENGGTDTQYF. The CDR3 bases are TGCAGCGTTGAAGGGACAGGGGGCGAAAATGGCGGCACAGATACGCAGTATTTT.

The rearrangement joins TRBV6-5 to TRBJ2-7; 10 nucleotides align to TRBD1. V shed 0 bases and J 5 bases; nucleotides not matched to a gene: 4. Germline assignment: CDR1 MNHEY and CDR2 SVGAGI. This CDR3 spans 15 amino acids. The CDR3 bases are TGTGCCAGCAGTTACTCGGGACAGGGGAGCAACGAGCAGTACTTC. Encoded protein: CASSYSGQGSNEQYF.

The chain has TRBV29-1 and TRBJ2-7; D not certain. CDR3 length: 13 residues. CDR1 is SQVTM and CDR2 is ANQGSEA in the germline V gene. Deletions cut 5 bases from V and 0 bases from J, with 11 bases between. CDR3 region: CSVIDANSYEQYF. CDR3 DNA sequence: TGCAGCGTTATAGACGCCAACTCCTACGAGCAGTACTTC.

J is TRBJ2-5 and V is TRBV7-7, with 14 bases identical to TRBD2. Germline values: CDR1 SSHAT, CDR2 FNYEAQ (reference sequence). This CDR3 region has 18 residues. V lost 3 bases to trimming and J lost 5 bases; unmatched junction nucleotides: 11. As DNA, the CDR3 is TGTGCCAGCAGCTTGGGACTAGCGGGAGATAAGACGGGGGAGACCCAGTACTTC. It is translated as CASSLGLAGDKTGETQYF.

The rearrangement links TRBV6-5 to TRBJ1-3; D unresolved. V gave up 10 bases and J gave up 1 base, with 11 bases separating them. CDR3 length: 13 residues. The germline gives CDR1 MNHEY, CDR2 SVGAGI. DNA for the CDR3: TGTGCCAAACGACCGGTATCTGGAAACACCATATATTTT. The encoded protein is CAKRPVSGNTIYF.

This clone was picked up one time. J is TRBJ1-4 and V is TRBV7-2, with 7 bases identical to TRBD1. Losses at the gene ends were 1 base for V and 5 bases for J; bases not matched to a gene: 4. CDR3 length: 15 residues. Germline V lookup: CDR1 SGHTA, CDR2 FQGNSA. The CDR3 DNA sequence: TGTGCCAGCAGCTTAGAGGGACAGAGGAATGAAAAACTGTTTTTT. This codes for CASSLEGQRNEKLFF.

The CDR3 region is CASSPTGGNDVNTEAFF. DNA of the CDR3: TGTGCCAGCTCACCAACAGGGGGCAACGATGTGAACACTGAAGCTTTCTTT. V usage is TRBV18 and J usage is TRBJ1-1; TRBD1 aligns across 9 bases. The CDR3 contains 17 residues. Germline V lookup: CDR1 KGHSH, CDR2 LQKENI. Trimming at V came to 2 bases and at J to 0 bases, leaving 7 bases not matched to a gene.

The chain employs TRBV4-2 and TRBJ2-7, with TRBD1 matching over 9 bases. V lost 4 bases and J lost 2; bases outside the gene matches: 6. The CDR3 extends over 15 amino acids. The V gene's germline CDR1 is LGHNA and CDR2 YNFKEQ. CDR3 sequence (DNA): TGTGCCAGCAGCCCGGGACAGGGAGCGCCCTACGAGCAGTACTTC. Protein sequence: CASSPGQGAPYEQYF.

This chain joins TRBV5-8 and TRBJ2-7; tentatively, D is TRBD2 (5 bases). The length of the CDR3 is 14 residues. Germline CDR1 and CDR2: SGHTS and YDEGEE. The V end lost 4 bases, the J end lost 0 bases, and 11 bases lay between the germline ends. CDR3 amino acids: CASSMGGSSYEQYF. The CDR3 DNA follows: TGTGCCAGCAGCATGGGTGGGAGCTCCTACGAGCAGTACTTC.

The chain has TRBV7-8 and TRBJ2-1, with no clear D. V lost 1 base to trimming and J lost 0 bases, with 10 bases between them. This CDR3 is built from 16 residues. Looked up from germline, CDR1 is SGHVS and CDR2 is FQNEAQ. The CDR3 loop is CASSLGEVSSYNEQFF. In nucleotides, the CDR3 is TGTGCCAGCAGCTTAGGAGAAGTCAGCTCCTACAATGAGCAGTTCTTC.

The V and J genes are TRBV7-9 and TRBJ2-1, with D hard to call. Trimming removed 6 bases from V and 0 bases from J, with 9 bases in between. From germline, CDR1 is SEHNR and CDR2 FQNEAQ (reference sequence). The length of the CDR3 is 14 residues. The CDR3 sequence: CASSPSSSYNEQFF. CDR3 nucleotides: TGTGCCAGCAGTCCGTCTAGCTCCTACAATGAGCAGTTCTTC.